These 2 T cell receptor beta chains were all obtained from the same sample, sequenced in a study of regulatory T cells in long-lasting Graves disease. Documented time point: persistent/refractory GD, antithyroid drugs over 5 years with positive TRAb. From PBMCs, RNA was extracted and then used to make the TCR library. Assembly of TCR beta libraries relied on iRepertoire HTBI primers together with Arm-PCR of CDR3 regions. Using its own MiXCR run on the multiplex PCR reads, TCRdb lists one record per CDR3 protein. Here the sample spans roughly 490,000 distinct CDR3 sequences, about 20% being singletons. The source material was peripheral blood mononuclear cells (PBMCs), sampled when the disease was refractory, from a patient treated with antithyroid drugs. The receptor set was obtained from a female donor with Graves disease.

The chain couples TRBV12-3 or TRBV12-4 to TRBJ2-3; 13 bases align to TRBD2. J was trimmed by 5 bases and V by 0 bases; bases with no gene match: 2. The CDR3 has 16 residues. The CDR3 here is CASSLAGLAGLDTQYF. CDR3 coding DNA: TGTGCCAGCAGTTTAGCGGGACTAGCGGGGCTAGATACGCAGTATTTT.

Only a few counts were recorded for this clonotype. DNA for the CDR3: TGTGCCAGCAGCCCCTCGGCCGTTCTCTATGGCTACACCTTC. It specifies CASSPSAVLYGYTF. The V gene is TRBV7-3, the J gene TRBJ1-2; no reliable D call. Trimming removed 5 bases at V and 4 bases at J, with 14 bases between. Germline values: CDR1 SGHTA, CDR2 FQGTGA. The CDR3 contains 14 residues.